The rows below give T cell receptor beta chains drawn from one sample of a study of cytomegalovirus exposure and HLA in healthy donors. Assay: immunoSEQ multiplex PCR; the TCRdb copy retains only in-frame clones and omits some. The table has tens of thousands of clones, over 65% seen once; the top ten hold 3.5% to 5.5%. Sequencing input: PBMCs. These receptors all stem from a man between 35 and 55 years old in good health and CMV-seronegative. The CDR3 runs from the conserved cysteine through the conserved F or W. D genes are given only for firm matches. Some rows mark clone size as missing; the rest say once, few, many or name a class of expanded clone.

D gene: -
J gene: TRBJ1-2
clone size: -
V gene: TRBV5-6
CDR3 DNA: TGTGCCAGCAGCTTCGCAGGGGCGGGCTATGGCTACACCTTC
CDR3 protein: CASSFAGAGYGYTF

D gene: -
J gene: TRBJ2-3
clone size: -
V gene: TRBV5-1
CDR3 DNA: TGCGCCAGCAGCTCGAGGGAGGCCCCAGATACGCAGTATTTT
CDR3 protein: CASSSREAPDTQYF

D gene: TRBD1
J gene: TRBJ2-3
clone size: -
V gene: TRBV5-6
CDR3 DNA: TGTGCCAGCAGCCCGACAGGGGGCCTCGCAGATACGCAGTATTTT
CDR3 protein: CASSPTGGLADTQYF

D gene: TRBD2
J gene: TRBJ2-5
clone size: -
V gene: TRBV27
CDR3 DNA: TGTGCCAGCAGTTTAGGGGCTAGCGGGAGACGGGAGACCCAGTACTTC
CDR3 protein: CASSLGASGRRETQYF

D gene: TRBD2
J gene: TRBJ2-1
clone size: -
V gene: TRBV9
CDR3 DNA: TGTGCCAGCAGCGTAGCAGCGGGGGGTTACAATGAGCAGTTCTTC
CDR3 protein: CASSVAAGGYNEQFF

D gene: -
J gene: TRBJ2-1
clone size: -
V gene: TRBV5-6
CDR3 DNA: TGTGCCAGCAGCTTGTATGCGGGGGCAAACATAAATGAGCAGTTCTTC
CDR3 protein: CASSLYAGANINEQFF

D gene: -
J gene: TRBJ2-3
clone size: -
V gene: TRBV25-1
CDR3 DNA: TGTGCCAGCAGTGTAGGAACGCCGGGGGTCAGCACAGATACGCAGTATTTT
CDR3 protein: CASSVGTPGVSTDTQYF

D gene: -
J gene: TRBJ2-3
clone size: few
V gene: TRBV27
CDR3 DNA: TGTGCCAGCAGTCTCCTCGGGGGGCTAGCGGAACGCACAGATACGCAGTATTTT
CDR3 protein: CASSLLGGLAERTDTQYF

D gene: -
J gene: TRBJ2-5
clone size: -
V gene: TRBV7-9
CDR3 DNA: TGTGCCAGCAGCTTAGTCGGGGGAGCTTTCCCAGAGACCCAGTACTTC
CDR3 protein: CASSLVGGAFPETQYF

D gene: -
J gene: TRBJ2-7
clone size: once
V gene: TRBV4-2
CDR3 DNA: TGTGCCAGCAGCCAAGATTTACGGGAGCAGTACTTC
CDR3 protein: CASSQDLREQYF

D gene: -
J gene: TRBJ1-2
clone size: -
V gene: TRBV7-9
CDR3 DNA: TGTGCCAGCCCCAGAGGGTTGGCGGACCTCCGGAATGGCTACACCTTC
CDR3 protein: CASPRGLADLRNGYTF

D gene: TRBD1
J gene: TRBJ1-4
clone size: -
V gene: TRBV19
CDR3 DNA: TGTGCCAGTAGCACAGGGGCAACTAATGAAAAACTGTTTTTT
CDR3 protein: CASSTGATNEKLFF

D gene: -
J gene: TRBJ2-7
clone size: -
V gene: TRBV27
CDR3 DNA: TGTGCCAGCAGTTTATCCAGGGTCTACGAGCAGTACTTC
CDR3 protein: CASSLSRVYEQYF

D gene: -
J gene: TRBJ2-2
clone size: -
V gene: TRBV6-4
CDR3 DNA: TGTGCCAGCAGTGACTCCCCGGGCACCGGGGAGCTGTTTTTT
CDR3 protein: CASSDSPGTGELFF

D gene: TRBD2
J gene: TRBJ2-7
clone size: -
V gene: TRBV19
CDR3 DNA: TGTGCCAGTAGTATATCCCCCGGGACTAGCGGAAAGTACTTC
CDR3 protein: CASSISPGTSGKYF

D gene: TRBD1
J gene: TRBJ1-4
clone size: few
V gene: TRBV6-6
CDR3 DNA: TGTGCCAGCCGGAAGGGGACAGCAAATGAAAAACTGTTTTTT
CDR3 protein: CASRKGTANEKLFF

D gene: TRBD2
J gene: TRBJ2-7
clone size: -
V gene: TRBV6-1
CDR3 DNA: TGTGCCAGCAGCGCTCAGGGACTAGGACCCTACGAGCAGTACTTC
CDR3 protein: CASSAQGLGPYEQYF

D gene: TRBD1
J gene: TRBJ1-4
clone size: -
V gene: TRBV25-1
CDR3 DNA: TGTGCCAGCAGCGAACAGGGGTTTGCAACTAATGAAAAACTGTTTTTT
CDR3 protein: CASSEQGFATNEKLFF

D gene: TRBD2
J gene: TRBJ2-5
clone size: -
V gene: TRBV6-6
CDR3 DNA: TGTGCCAGCAGTTACCCTGCGGCGGGAGAGGAGACCCAGTACTTC
CDR3 protein: CASSYPAAGEETQYF

D gene: -
J gene: TRBJ2-5
clone size: -
V gene: TRBV18
CDR3 DNA: TGTGCCAGCTCACAACTAGCCCAAGAGACCCAGTACTTC
CDR3 protein: CASSQLAQETQYF

D gene: -
J gene: TRBJ1-1
clone size: -
V gene: TRBV5-6
CDR3 DNA: TGTGCCAGCAGCTTGGCTATCCGTGAAGCTTTCTTT
CDR3 protein: CASSLAIREAFF

D gene: -
J gene: TRBJ2-1
clone size: -
V gene: TRBV12-1
CDR3 DNA: TGTGCCAGTGGTAGCGGGAGCCACAATGAGCAGTTCTTC
CDR3 protein: CASGSGSHNEQFF

D gene: -
J gene: TRBJ2-7
clone size: few
V gene: TRBV4-3
CDR3 DNA: TGCGCCAGCAGCCAAGATTCCAACTACGAGCAGTACTTC
CDR3 protein: CASSQDSNYEQYF

D gene: -
J gene: TRBJ1-2
clone size: -
V gene: TRBV4-2
CDR3 DNA: TGTGCCAGCAGCCAAGAATCTGAGGCTTATGGCTACACCTTC
CDR3 protein: CASSQESEAYGYTF

D gene: TRBD1
J gene: TRBJ1-1
clone size: -
V gene: TRBV30
CDR3 DNA: TGTGCCTGGAATAGAGACAGGGACACTGAAGCTTTCTTT
CDR3 protein: CAWNRDRDTEAFF

D gene: -
J gene: TRBJ1-2
clone size: -
V gene: TRBV30
CDR3 DNA: TGTGCCTGGATGGGGGGGAACTATGGCTACACCTTC
CDR3 protein: CAWMGGNYGYTF

D gene: -
J gene: TRBJ2-5
clone size: -
V gene: TRBV25-1
CDR3 DNA: TGTGCCAGCAGTGAAAGTTCTCATGGTAGACAAGAGACCCAGTACTTC
CDR3 protein: CASSESSHGRQETQYF

D gene: -
J gene: TRBJ2-2
clone size: -
V gene: TRBV7-9
CDR3 DNA: TGTGCCAGCAGCTTGTTTGCAGCGAACACCGGGGAGCTGTTTTTT
CDR3 protein: CASSLFAANTGELFF

D gene: -
J gene: TRBJ2-7
clone size: -
V gene: TRBV30
CDR3 DNA: TGTGCCTGGAGTCGGACAGCCGGCTACGAGCAGTACTTC
CDR3 protein: CAWSRTAGYEQYF

D gene: -
J gene: TRBJ2-1
clone size: -
V gene: TRBV7-2
CDR3 DNA: TGTGCCAGCAGCTTAGGACTAGGCAAGATGTATGAGCAGTTCTTC
CDR3 protein: CASSLGLGKMYEQFF

D gene: -
J gene: TRBJ1-1
clone size: -
V gene: TRBV27
CDR3 DNA: TGTGCCAGCAGTTTAGGGGCAGGGAGGGACACTGAAGCTTTCTTT
CDR3 protein: CASSLGAGRDTEAFF

D gene: TRBD1
J gene: TRBJ2-5
clone size: -
V gene: TRBV2
CDR3 DNA: TGTGCCAGCAGTACAGGGGGCCCCGGATCGGAGACCCAGTACTTC
CDR3 protein: CASSTGGPGSETQYF

D gene: -
J gene: TRBJ1-3
clone size: once
V gene: TRBV11-2
CDR3 DNA: TGTGCCAGCACCCCAGGACTTCTCTCTGGAAACACCATATATTTT
CDR3 protein: CASTPGLLSGNTIYF

D gene: TRBD1
J gene: TRBJ2-6
clone size: -
V gene: TRBV19
CDR3 DNA: TGTGCCACCCTGGGGACAGGGTCCTCCTCTGGGGCCAACGTCCTGACTTTC
CDR3 protein: CATLGTGSSSGANVLTF

D gene: TRBD2
J gene: TRBJ2-1
clone size: -
V gene: TRBV10-1
CDR3 DNA: TGCGCCAGCAGTGAGGGACTAGCGGGGAGGCAGTTCTTC
CDR3 protein: CASSEGLAGRQFF

D gene: TRBD2
J gene: TRBJ2-1
clone size: -
V gene: TRBV30
CDR3 DNA: TGTGCCTGGAGTTTGGGCGGGGGAACCTACAATGAGCAGTTCTTC
CDR3 protein: CAWSLGGGTYNEQFF

D gene: -
J gene: TRBJ2-1
clone size: -
V gene: TRBV6-5
CDR3 DNA: TGTGCCAGCATCAACGGGGGTAATGAGCAGTTCTTC
CDR3 protein: CASINGGNEQFF

D gene: -
J gene: TRBJ1-2
clone size: -
V gene: TRBV4-3
CDR3 DNA: TGCGCCAGCAGCCAAGAATACGGGAACCAAAACTATGGCTACACCTTC
CDR3 protein: CASSQEYGNQNYGYTF

D gene: TRBD1
J gene: TRBJ1-6
clone size: -
V gene: TRBV13
CDR3 DNA: TGTGCCAGCAGCTCGGGACAGTATAATTCACCCCTCCACTTT
CDR3 protein: CASSSGQYNSPLHF

D gene: TRBD2
J gene: TRBJ2-7
clone size: -
V gene: TRBV14
CDR3 DNA: TGTGCCAGCAGCCAAGGTATCCTCGCGGGAGGGAACTACGAGCAGTACTTC
CDR3 protein: CASSQGILAGGNYEQYF

D gene: TRBD1
J gene: TRBJ2-1
clone size: -
V gene: TRBV19
CDR3 DNA: TGTGCCAGTAGCCCGGACAGGGGGAATGAGCAGTTCTTC
CDR3 protein: CASSPDRGNEQFF

D gene: -
J gene: TRBJ2-3
clone size: -
V gene: TRBV5-8
CDR3 DNA: TGTGCCAGCAGCCTAGCTCCGGGTCATTCTCGCACAGATACGCAGTATTTT
CDR3 protein: CASSLAPGHSRTDTQYF

D gene: -
J gene: TRBJ1-1
clone size: few
V gene: TRBV6-5
CDR3 DNA: TGTGCCAGCAGCCGGAGCCTCACAGGGAGCACTGAAGCTTTCTTT
CDR3 protein: CASSRSLTGSTEAFF

D gene: TRBD1
J gene: TRBJ1-2
clone size: once
V gene: TRBV5-4
CDR3 DNA: TGTGCCAGCAGCCATACAGGGGTGACTGGCTACACCTTC
CDR3 protein: CASSHTGVTGYTF

D gene: TRBD2
J gene: TRBJ2-1
clone size: once
V gene: TRBV28
CDR3 DNA: TGTGCCAGCAGTTTAACCAGCGGGAGGCTCTACAATGAGCAGTTCTTC
CDR3 protein: CASSLTSGRLYNEQFF

D gene: -
J gene: TRBJ2-3
clone size: -
V gene: TRBV27
CDR3 DNA: TGTGCCAGCAGTTTCCAGTTCTCTAGCACAGATACGCAGTATTTT
CDR3 protein: CASSFQFSSTDTQYF

D gene: TRBD2
J gene: TRBJ2-7
clone size: -
V gene: TRBV27
CDR3 DNA: TGTGCCAGCAGTGCCACCGGGGGGGGGTACGAGCAGTACTTC
CDR3 protein: CASSATGGGYEQYF

D gene: -
J gene: TRBJ2-1
clone size: -
V gene: TRBV19
CDR3 DNA: TGTGCCAGTACCTCCGAAGAGGCTGAAATTAACAATGAGCAGTTCTTC
CDR3 protein: CASTSEEAEINNEQFF

D gene: TRBD2
J gene: TRBJ2-1
clone size: few
V gene: TRBV4-3
CDR3 DNA: TGCGCCAGCAGCCAAGATGAGGGTCTTAGCGGGGTGGTAGAGCAGTTCTTC
CDR3 protein: CASSQDEGLSGVVEQFF

D gene: -
J gene: TRBJ2-7
clone size: -
V gene: TRBV7-2
CDR3 DNA: TGTGCCAGCAGCTTAGAGGAGCTTTCTAACGAGCAGTACTTC
CDR3 protein: CASSLEELSNEQYF

D gene: TRBD1
J gene: TRBJ2-7
clone size: once
V gene: TRBV5-8
CDR3 DNA: TGTGCCAGCAGCACTGACAGGGCTCACGAGCAGTACTTC
CDR3 protein: CASSTDRAHEQYF

D gene: TRBD2
J gene: TRBJ2-1
clone size: few
V gene: TRBV4-3
CDR3 DNA: TGCGCCAGCAGCCAAGGAACTAGCGGGAGGGTAAATGAGCAGTTCTTC
CDR3 protein: CASSQGTSGRVNEQFF

D gene: TRBD1
J gene: TRBJ2-7
clone size: -
V gene: TRBV7-2
CDR3 DNA: TGTGCCAGCAGCGTCGGGACAGCCTCCTACGAGCAGTACTTC
CDR3 protein: CASSVGTASYEQYF

D gene: -
J gene: TRBJ1-5
clone size: -
V gene: TRBV6-6
CDR3 DNA: TGTGCCAGCAGTTACTCATCCGGGAGCAATCAGCCCCAGCATTTT
CDR3 protein: CASSYSSGSNQPQHF

D gene: TRBD2
J gene: TRBJ2-4
clone size: -
V gene: TRBV4-3
CDR3 DNA: TGCGCCAGCAGCCAAGATGGTACTAGCGGGCTAAACATTCAGTACTTC
CDR3 protein: CASSQDGTSGLNIQYF

D gene: TRBD2
J gene: TRBJ2-1
clone size: once
V gene: TRBV5-1
CDR3 DNA: TGCGCCAGCAGCCCGGCCCAACTAGCGGGAGGCTCCTACAATGAGCAGTTCTTC
CDR3 protein: CASSPAQLAGGSYNEQFF

D gene: -
J gene: TRBJ2-2
clone size: few
V gene: TRBV5-1
CDR3 DNA: TGCGCCAGCAGCGTGTACGGGACAACCACCGGGGAGCTGTTTTTT
CDR3 protein: CASSVYGTTTGELFF